A single sample is the source of the 7 T cell receptor beta chains below, sequenced in a study of shared clonotypes between healthy human individuals. The data were produced by immunoSEQ multiplex PCR, yet TCRdb's version contains in-frame clones alone and is incomplete. This repertoire shows around 1.5 million clones, 98% found once; its top ten account for 0.45%. Sequencing was done on a sample of naive CD4+ T cells sorted from blood. Subset in this sample: CD45RA+ positively selected. All receptors come from a young man in good health.

This sequence joins TRBV6-5 and TRBJ1-4; D uncertain. V was cut by 6 bases and J by 7 bases, with 15 bases left in between. The CDR3 is made up of 14 amino acids. Germline-derived CDR1 and CDR2 are MNHEY and SVGAGI. CDR3 region: CASSLGRKSEKLFF. In DNA form, the CDR3 reads TGTGCCAGCAGCCTCGGGAGAAAAAGTGAAAAACTGTTTTTT.

The CDR3: CASSPGTSGQYF. The CDR3 DNA is TGCGCCAGCAGCCCGGGTACTTCTGGGCAGTACTTC. J is TRBJ2-7 and V is TRBV5-1; D gene ambiguous. The CDR3 totals 12 residues. V dropped 4 bases and J dropped 9 bases, with 14 bases sitting between them. Germline CDR1 SGHRS, CDR2 YFSETQ.

About this clone itself: One junction end does not reproduce the germline sequence, and a read error may be involved. Other DNA sequences from this sample encode an identical CDR3 as well. This chain joins TRBV11-2 and TRBJ1-1; D gene ambiguous. CDR1 SGHAT and CDR2 FQNNGV come from the germline V gene. This CDR3 has 13 residues. This CDR3 reads CASSPQRNTEAFF. The CDR3 DNA follows: TGCGCCAGCAGCCCCCAACGGAACACTGAAGCTTTCTTT.

The chain employs TRBV6-5 and TRBJ1-4; no reliable D call. Per germline, CDR1 MNHEY and CDR2 SVGAGI. Trimming took off 6 bases at V and 0 bases at J, with 11 bases between the two ends. There are 15 residues in the CDR3. CDR3 sequence reads: CASSSSGATNEKLFF. The DNA for the CDR3 is TGTGCCAGCAGCAGCTCGGGTGCAACTAATGAAAAACTGTTTTTT.

This clone has a single count. V gene TRBV27 combines with J gene TRBJ2-7; no firm D call. The V gene's germline CDR1 is MNHEY and CDR2 SMNVEV (reference sequence). V shed 6 bases and J shed 5 bases, with 23 bases lying between them. The CDR3 consists of 16 residues. The CDR3 spells CASSLSSGILPHEQYF. The CDR3 DNA sequence: TGTGCCAGCAGCCTAAGTTCTGGAATCCTACCACACGAGCAGTACTTC.

The chain has TRBV7-2 and TRBJ2-1, with a tentative D call TRBD2 (7 bases). V was cut by 4 bases and J by 4 bases, with 20 bases left in between. This CDR3 comprises 17 residues. In germline, CDR1 is SGHTA, CDR2 FQGNSA. CDR3 DNA: TGTGCCAGCAGCTCCCAGACTTGGGGGGGCCTTTACAATGAGCAGTTCTTC. Its translation: CASSSQTWGGLYNEQFF. Full variable domain (missing parts from reference TRBV7-2 and TRBJ2-1): GAGVSQSPSNKVTEKGKDVELRCDPISGHTALYWYRQSLGQGLEFLIYFQGNSAPDKSGLPSDRFSAERTGGSVSTLTIQRTQQEDSAVYLCASSSQTWGGLYNEQFFGPGTRLTVL.

The J gene is TRBJ2-6, the V gene TRBV10-3; 11 positions match TRBD1. CDR1 is ENHRY and CDR2 is SYGVKD in the germline V gene. Trimming removed 6 bases from V and 1 base from J; junction bases left unmatched: 8. The CDR3 extends over 18 amino acids. CDR3 in DNA: TGTGCCATCAGAACCGGGACAGGGGGTATATCTGGGGCCAACGTCCTGACTTTC. Its translation: CAIRTGTGGISGANVLTF.